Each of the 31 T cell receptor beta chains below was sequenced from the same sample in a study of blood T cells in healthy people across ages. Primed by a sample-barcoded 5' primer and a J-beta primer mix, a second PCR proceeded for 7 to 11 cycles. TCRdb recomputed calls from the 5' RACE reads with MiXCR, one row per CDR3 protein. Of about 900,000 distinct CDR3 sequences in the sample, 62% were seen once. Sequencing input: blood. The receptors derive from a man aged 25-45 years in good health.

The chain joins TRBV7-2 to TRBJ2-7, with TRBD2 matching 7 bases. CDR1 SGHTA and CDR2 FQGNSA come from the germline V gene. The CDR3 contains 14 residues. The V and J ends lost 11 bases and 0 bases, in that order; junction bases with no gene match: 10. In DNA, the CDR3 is TGTGCCGGAGGGCGAGGGGAGGGCTCCTACGAGCAGTACTTC. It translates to CAGGRGEGSYEQYF. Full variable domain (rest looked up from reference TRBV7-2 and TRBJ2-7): GAGVSQSPSNKVTEKGKDVELRCDPISGHTALYWYRQSLGQGLEFLIYFQGNSAPDKSGLPSDRFSAERTGGSVSTLTIQRTQQEDSAVYLCAGGRGEGSYEQYFGPGTRLTVT.

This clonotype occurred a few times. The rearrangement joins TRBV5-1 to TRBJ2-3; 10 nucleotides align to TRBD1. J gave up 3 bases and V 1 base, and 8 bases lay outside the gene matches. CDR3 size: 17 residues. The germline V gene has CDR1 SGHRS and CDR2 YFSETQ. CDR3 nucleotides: TGCGCCAGCAGCTTGTCCGGGACAGGGGTCGTGACAGATACGCAGTATTTT. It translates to CASSLSGTGVVTDTQYF. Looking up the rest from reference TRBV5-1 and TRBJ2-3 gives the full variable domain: KAGVTQTPRYLIKTRGQQVTLSCSPISGHRSVSWYQQTPGQGLQFLFEYFSETQRNKGNFPGRFSGRQFSNSRSEMNVSTLELGDSALYLCASSLSGTGVVTDTQYFGPGTRLTVL.

The CDR3 loop reads CASSPVSAYNSPLHF. The CDR3 nucleotides are TGTGCCAGCAGTCCTGTTTCGGCCTATAATTCACCCCTCCACTTT. The chain combines TRBV12-3 or TRBV12-4 with TRBJ1-6; D is uncertain. Trimming left V 5 bases short and J 2 bases short, with 10 bases between. The CDR3 has 15 residues.

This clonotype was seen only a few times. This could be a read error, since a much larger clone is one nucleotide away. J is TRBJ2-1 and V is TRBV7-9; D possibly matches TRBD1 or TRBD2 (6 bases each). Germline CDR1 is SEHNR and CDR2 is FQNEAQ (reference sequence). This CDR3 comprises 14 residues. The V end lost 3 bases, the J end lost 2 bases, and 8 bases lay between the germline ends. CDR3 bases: TGTGCCAGCAGCTTCGGGGGCCCCTACAATGAGCAGTTCTTC. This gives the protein CASSFGGPYNEQFF.

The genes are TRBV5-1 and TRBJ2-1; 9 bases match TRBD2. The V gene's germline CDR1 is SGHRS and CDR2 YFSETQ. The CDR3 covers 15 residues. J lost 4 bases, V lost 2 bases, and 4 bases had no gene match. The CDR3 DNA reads TGCGCCAGCAGCTTACCTAGCGGGGTATACAATGAGCAGTTCTTC. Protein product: CASSLPSGVYNEQFF.

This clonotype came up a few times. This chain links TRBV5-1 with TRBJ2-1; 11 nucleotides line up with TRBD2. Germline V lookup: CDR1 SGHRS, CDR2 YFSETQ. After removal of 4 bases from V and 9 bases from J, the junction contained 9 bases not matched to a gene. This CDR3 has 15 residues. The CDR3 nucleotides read TGCGCCAGCAGCCCCGGGACTAGCGGTTTCGGTGAGCAGTTCTTC. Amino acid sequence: CASSPGTSGFGEQFF.

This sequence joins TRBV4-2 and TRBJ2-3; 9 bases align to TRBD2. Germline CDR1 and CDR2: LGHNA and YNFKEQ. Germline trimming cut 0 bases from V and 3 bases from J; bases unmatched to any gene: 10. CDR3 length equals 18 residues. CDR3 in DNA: TGTGCCAGCAGCCAAGATGGTGAGCGGGGGGCGCCAACAGATACGCAGTATTTT. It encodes CASSQDGERGAPTDTQYF.

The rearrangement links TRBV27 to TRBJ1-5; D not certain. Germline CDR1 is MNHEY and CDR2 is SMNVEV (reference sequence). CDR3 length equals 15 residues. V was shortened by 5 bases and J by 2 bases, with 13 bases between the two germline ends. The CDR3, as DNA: TGTGCCAGCAGTACCGGACTTATCGGCAATCAGCCCCAGCATTTT. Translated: CASSTGLIGNQPQHF.

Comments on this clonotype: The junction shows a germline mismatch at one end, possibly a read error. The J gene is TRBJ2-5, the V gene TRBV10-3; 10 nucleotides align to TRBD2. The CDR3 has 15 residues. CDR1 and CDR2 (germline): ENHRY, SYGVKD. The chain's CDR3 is CAISERLAGVETRYF. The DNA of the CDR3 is TGTGCCATCAGTGAGAGGCTAGCGGGGGTAGAGACCCGGTACTTC.

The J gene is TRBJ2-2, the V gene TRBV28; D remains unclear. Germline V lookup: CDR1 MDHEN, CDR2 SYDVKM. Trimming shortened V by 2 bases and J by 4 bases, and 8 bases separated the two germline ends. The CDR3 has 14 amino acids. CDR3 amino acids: CASSLAVPTGELFF. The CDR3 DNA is TGTGCCAGCAGTTTAGCAGTCCCCACCGGGGAGCTGTTTTTT.

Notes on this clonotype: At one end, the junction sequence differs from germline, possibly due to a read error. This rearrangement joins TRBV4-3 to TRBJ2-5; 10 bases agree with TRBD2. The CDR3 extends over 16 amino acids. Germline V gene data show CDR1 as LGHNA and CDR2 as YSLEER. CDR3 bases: TGCGCCTGCAGCCAAGAAGGTGCTAGCGGGGGCGAGACCCAGTACTTC. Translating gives CACSQEGASGGETQYF.

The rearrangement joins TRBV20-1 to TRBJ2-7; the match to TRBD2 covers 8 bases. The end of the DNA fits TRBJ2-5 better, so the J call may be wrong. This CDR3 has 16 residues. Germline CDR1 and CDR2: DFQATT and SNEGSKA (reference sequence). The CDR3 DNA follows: TGCAGTGCGTTCAGTTCGGGACTAGGGACCATGGAGACCCAGTACTTC. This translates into CSAFSSGLGTMETQYF.

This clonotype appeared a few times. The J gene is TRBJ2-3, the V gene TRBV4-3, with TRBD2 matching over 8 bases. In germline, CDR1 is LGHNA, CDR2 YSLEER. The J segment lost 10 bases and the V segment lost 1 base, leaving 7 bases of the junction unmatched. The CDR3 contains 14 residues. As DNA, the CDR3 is TGCGCCAGCAGCCAAGGGGGACTAGGTGGAGCGCAGTATTTT. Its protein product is CASSQGGLGGAQYF.

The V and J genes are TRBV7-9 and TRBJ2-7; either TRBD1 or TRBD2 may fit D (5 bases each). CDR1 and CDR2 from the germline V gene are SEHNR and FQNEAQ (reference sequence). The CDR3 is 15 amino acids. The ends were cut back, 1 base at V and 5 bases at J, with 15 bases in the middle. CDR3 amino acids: CASSLEGRPPDEQYF. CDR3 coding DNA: TGTGCCAGCAGCTTAGAGGGACGGCCGCCCGACGAGCAGTACTTC.

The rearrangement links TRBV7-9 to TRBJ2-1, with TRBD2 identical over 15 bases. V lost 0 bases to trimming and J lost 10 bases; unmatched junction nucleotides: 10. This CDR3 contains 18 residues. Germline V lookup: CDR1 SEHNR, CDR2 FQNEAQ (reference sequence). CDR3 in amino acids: CASSLARGTSGGTAEQFF. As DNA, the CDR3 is TGTGCCAGCAGCTTAGCGCGGGGGACTAGCGGGGGGACTGCGGAGCAGTTCTTC.

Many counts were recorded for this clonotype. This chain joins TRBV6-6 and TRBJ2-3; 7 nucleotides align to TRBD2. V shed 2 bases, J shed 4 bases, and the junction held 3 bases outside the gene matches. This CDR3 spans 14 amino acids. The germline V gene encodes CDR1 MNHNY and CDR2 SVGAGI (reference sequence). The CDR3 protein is CASSYGLAADTQYF. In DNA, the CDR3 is TGTGCCAGCAGTTACGGGCTAGCGGCAGATACGCAGTATTTT.

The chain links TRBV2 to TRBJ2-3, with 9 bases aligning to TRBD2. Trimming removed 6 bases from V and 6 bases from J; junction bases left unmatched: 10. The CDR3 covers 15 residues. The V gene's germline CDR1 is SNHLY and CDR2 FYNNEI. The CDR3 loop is CASRNSGGVSDTQYF. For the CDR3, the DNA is TGTGCCAGCAGGAATAGCGGGGGCGTGTCTGATACGCAGTATTTT.

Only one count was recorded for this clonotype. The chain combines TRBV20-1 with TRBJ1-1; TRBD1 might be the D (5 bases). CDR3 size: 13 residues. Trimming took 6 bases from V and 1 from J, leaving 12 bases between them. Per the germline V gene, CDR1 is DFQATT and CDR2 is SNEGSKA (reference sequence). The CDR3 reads CSASRQGNTEAFF. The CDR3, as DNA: TGCAGTGCAAGCCGGCAGGGGAACACTGAAGCTTTCTTT.

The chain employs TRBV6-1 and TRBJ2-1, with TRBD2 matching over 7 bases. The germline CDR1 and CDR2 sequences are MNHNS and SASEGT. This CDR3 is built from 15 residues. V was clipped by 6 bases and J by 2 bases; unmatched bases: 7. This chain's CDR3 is CASSPDGGTYNEQFF. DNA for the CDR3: TGTGCCAGCAGCCCCGACGGGGGGACCTACAATGAGCAGTTCTTC.

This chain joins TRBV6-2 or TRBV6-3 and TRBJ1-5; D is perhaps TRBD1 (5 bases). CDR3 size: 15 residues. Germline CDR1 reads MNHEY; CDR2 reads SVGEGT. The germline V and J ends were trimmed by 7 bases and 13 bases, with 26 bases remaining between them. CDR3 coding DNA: TGTGCCAGCACCAAGGGACCGAGACGTTCAGGGCCTCAGCATTTT. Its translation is CASTKGPRRSGPQHF.

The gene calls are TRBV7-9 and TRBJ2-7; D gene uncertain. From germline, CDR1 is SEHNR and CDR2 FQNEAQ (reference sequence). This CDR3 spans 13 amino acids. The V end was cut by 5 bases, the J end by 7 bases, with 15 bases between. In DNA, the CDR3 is TGTGCCAGCAGCCCAGTACGGTTAAGGGAGCAGTACTTC. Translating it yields CASSPVRLREQYF. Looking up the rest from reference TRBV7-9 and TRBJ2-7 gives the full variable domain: DTGVSQNPRHKITKRGQNVTFRCDPISEHNRLYWYRQTLGQGPEFLTYFQNEAQLEKSRLLSDRFSAERPKGSFSTLEIQRTEQGDSAMYLCASSPVRLREQYFGPGTRLTVT.

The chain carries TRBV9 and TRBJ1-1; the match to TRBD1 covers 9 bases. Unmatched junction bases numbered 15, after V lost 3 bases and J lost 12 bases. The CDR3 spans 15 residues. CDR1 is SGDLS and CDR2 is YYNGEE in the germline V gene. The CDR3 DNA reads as TGTGCCAGCAGCGGCGGCCCGGGACAGGGCTACCCATCTTTCTTT. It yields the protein CASSGGPGQGYPSFF.

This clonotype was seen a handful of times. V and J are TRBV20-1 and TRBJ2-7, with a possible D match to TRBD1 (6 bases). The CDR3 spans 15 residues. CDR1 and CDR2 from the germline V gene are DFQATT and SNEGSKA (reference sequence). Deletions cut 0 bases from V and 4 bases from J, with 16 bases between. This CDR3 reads CSARDPRTAEYEQYF. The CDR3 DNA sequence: TGCAGTGCTAGAGATCCCCGGACAGCCGAATACGAGCAGTACTTC.

The CDR3, as DNA: TGCAGCGTTGTCAGGGGAAGAGATACGCAGTATTTT. Its translation is CSVVRGRDTQYF. The genes are TRBV29-1 and TRBJ2-3, with D possibly TRBD1 on 6 matching bases. With 4 bases removed from V and 5 bases from J, the gap between germline ends came to 10 bases. Germline CDR1 is SQVTM and CDR2 is ANQGSEA. The CDR3 is 12 amino acids.

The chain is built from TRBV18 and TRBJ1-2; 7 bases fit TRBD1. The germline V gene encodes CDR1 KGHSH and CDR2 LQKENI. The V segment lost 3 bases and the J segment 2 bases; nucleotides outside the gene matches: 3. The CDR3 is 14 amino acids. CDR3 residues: CASSPSGGNYGYTF. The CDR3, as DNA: TGTGCCAGCTCACCGTCAGGGGGGAACTATGGCTACACCTTC.

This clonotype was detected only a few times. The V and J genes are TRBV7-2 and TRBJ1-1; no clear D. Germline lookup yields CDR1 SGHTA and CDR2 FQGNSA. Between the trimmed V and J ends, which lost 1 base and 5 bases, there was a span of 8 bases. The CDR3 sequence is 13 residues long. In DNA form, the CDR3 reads TGTGCCAGCAGCTTAGGGGAACGAACTGAAGCTTTCTTT. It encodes CASSLGERTEAFF.

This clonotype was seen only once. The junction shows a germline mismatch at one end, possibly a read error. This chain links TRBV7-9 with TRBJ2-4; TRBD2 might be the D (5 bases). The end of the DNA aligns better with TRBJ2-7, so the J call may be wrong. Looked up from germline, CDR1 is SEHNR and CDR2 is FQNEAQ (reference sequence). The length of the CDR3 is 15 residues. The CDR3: CAGSLENPGRSEQYF. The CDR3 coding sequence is TGTGCCGGCAGCCTAGAGAATCCGGGAAGGTCCGAGCAGTACTTC.

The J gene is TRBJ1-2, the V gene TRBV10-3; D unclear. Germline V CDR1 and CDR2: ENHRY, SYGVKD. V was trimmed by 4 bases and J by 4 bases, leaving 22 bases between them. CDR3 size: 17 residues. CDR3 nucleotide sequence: TGTGCCATCAGTGCCCAAGACCGCAGGCGAACCAGCTATGGCTACACCTTC. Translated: CAISAQDRRRTSYGYTF.

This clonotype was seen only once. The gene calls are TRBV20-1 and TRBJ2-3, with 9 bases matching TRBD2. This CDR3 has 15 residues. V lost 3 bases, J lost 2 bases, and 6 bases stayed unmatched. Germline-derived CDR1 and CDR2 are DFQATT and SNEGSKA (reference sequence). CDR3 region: CSASNLAGTTDTQYF. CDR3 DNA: TGCAGTGCTAGTAACCTAGCGGGGACCACAGATACGCAGTATTTT.

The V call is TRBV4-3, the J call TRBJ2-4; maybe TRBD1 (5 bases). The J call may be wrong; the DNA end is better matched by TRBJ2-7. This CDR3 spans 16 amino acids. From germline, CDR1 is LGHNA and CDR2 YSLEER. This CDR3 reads CASSQDWGRERNEQYF. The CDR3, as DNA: TGCGCCAGCAGCCAAGATTGGGGCAGGGAAAGGAACGAGCAGTACTTC.

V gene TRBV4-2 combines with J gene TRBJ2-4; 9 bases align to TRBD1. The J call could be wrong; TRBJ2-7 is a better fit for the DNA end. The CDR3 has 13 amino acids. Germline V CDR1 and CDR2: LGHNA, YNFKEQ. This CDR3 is CASSQGTGFEQYF. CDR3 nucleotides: TGTGCCAGCAGCCAGGGGACAGGGTTCGAGCAGTACTTC.